This T cell receptor beta chain originates from a study of blood T cell repertoires in COVID-19. On the study more broadly: Sources were T cells, B-cell-depleted T cells, or PBMCs; the material itself was cDNA or gDNA.

Sequencing was performed with immunoSEQ multiplex PCR; in TCRdb, only in-frame clones are kept and a portion is missing. The sample lists about 120,000 clones, approximately 86% occurring once. The CDR3 contains 14 residues. V lost 1 base and J lost 3, with 7 bases in between. Germline CDR1 reads MNHNS; CDR2 reads SASEGT. The receptor comes from a man aged 35 to 55 with acute or convalescent COVID-19. The sequencing sample was made of peripheral blood. This sequence joins TRBV6-1 and TRBJ1-5, with D uncertain. DNA of the CDR3: TGTGCCAGCAGTGAAGGAGACTCCAATCAGCCCCAGCATTTT. It translates to CASSEGDSNQPQHF.